The present entry profiles one TCR beta chain with its context. Antigen specificity is unknown. In germline, CDR1 is ENHRY, CDR2 SYGVKD. CDR3 length: 14 amino acids. Trimming pared 3 bases from V and 0 bases from J, leaving 8 bases between. The sample belongs to a study of PD-1 blockade in classical Hodgkin lymphoma. Clones were read by immunoSEQ multiplex PCR, and TCRdb kept only the in-frame ones, dropping some. The repertoire holds about 26,000 clones, with roughly 68% as singletons. Whole-study findings and limits: Compared with baseline, CD4+ but not CD8+ TCR diversity had risen significantly by C4D1. Whoever responded completely had baseline diversity much like that seen in newly diagnosed patients.

All patients experienced relapse after autologous stem cell transplantation, and brentuximab vedotin exposure was variable. This sequence joins TRBV10-3 and TRBJ1-1; D uncertain. The receptor was isolated from a human donor with classical Hodgkin lymphoma. The material was peripheral blood mononuclear cells (PBMCs), obtained before the second cycle of nivolumab. In DNA, the CDR3 is TGTGCCATCAGTGAATCGTCTCTGAACACTGAAGCTTTCTTT. Protein: CAISESSLNTEAFF.